Listed here are 28 T cell receptor beta chains from one sample, sequenced in a study of blood T cell repertoires in COVID-19. The data were produced by immunoSEQ multiplex PCR, yet TCRdb's version contains in-frame clones alone and is incomplete. The sample shows more than 400,000 clones, 90% of them seen only once. Source material: PBMCs or T cells enriched from blood (not recorded which). The receptor set was obtained from a man between 18 and 35 years old who had recovered from COVID-19.

This sequence joins TRBV7-9 and TRBJ1-1; D is uncertain. CDR3 size: 15 residues. From germline, CDR1 is SEHNR and CDR2 FQNEAQ (reference sequence). Trimming took 0 bases from V and 0 from J, leaving 8 bases between them. The CDR3, as DNA: TGTGCCAGCAGCTTAGCGCAGCGGTTGAACACTGAAGCTTTCTTT. It translates to CASSLAQRLNTEAFF.

As DNA, the CDR3 is TGCGCCAGCAGCTTGCGCCATACAGGGGCTGGGGCCAACGTCCTGACTTTC. It is translated as CASSLRHTGAGANVLTF. The chain employs TRBV5-1 and TRBJ2-6; 7 bases align to TRBD1. The trim removed 1 base at V and 2 bases at J, leaving 6 bases unmatched. The length of the CDR3 is 17 residues. In germline, CDR1 is SGHRS, CDR2 YFSETQ. The variable domain in full, completed from reference TRBV5-1 and TRBJ2-6, reads KAGVTQTPRYLIKTRGQQVTLSCSPISGHRSVSWYQQTPGQGLQFLFEYFSETQRNKGNFPGRFSGRQFSNSRSEMNVSTLELGDSALYLCASSLRHTGAGANVLTFGAGSRLTVL.

J is TRBJ2-2 and V is TRBV9, with D possibly matching TRBD1 (6 bases). CDR3 length equals 15 residues. The germline CDR1 and CDR2 sequences are SGDLS and YYNGEE. V was shortened by 4 bases and J by 1 base, with 11 bases between the two germline ends. CDR3 DNA sequence: TGTGCCAGCAGCCCAGGGGCCTTGAACACCGGGGAGCTGTTTTTT. This encodes CASSPGALNTGELFF.

V is TRBV1 and J is TRBJ2-7; TRBD2 was called by the table and not checked on the DNA. TRBV1 is tagged as a pseudogene. CDR3 length: 17 amino acids. As DNA, the CDR3 is TGCACCAGCAGCCAAGGTTTTAAGCGGGGGGCCATCTCCGAGCAGTACTTC. Translating gives CTSSQGFKRGAISEQYF.

The chain has TRBV3-1 (or the pseudogene TRBV3-2) and TRBJ1-2; D perhaps matches TRBD1 (6 bases). The length of the CDR3 is 13 residues. The V and J ends lost 3 bases and 8 bases respectively, with 13 bases between them. From germline, CDR1 is LGHDT and CDR2 YNNKEL (reference sequence). The CDR3: CASSQGVDRGYTF. CDR3 sequence (DNA): TGTGCCAGCAGCCAGGGGGTAGACAGGGGCTACACCTTC.

CDR3 nucleotides: TGTGCCAGCAGTTACTCGAGGTCTGTCCAAACTAGCAATCAGCCCCAGCATTTT. Translated: CASSYSRSVQTSNQPQHF. V gene TRBV6-2 or TRBV6-3 combines with J gene TRBJ1-5; D gene unclear. The V gene lost 0 bases and the J gene lost 0 bases, with 15 bases spanning the gap. The germline V gene encodes CDR1 MNHEY and CDR2 SVGEGT. The CDR3 has 18 amino acids.

This clone was found once. This chain links TRBV7-2 with TRBJ2-1; D possibly corresponds to TRBD1 (6 bases). V lost 0 bases and J 6 bases, leaving 12 bases between the germline ends. The CDR3 is 15 amino acids. The V gene's germline CDR1 is SGHTA and CDR2 FQGNSA. In nucleotides, the CDR3 is TGTGCCAGCAGCTTAGCGAGGACAGATGTCAATGAGCAGTTCTTC. Its translation is CASSLARTDVNEQFF.

V is TRBV2 and J is TRBJ2-1, with 9 bases lining up with TRBD2. V was pared by 6 bases and J by 0 bases, with 9 bases of the junction left unmatched. CDR3 size: 17 residues. CDR1 is SNHLY, CDR2 FYNNEI, per germline. CDR3 DNA sequence: TGTGCCAGCAGCGGCGGAATAGCGGGGGCCTCCTACAATGAGCAGTTCTTC. It is translated as CASSGGIAGASYNEQFF.

The chain carries TRBV2 and TRBJ2-2; D might be TRBD2 (5 bases). This CDR3 region has 12 residues. Germline loops: CDR1 SNHLY, CDR2 FYNNEI. Trimming took off 8 bases at V and 6 bases at J, with 10 bases between the two ends. CDR3: CASVLGPGELFF. DNA for the CDR3: TGTGCCAGCGTACTAGGTCCCGGGGAGCTGTTTTTT.

This clone was observed a few times. The chain combines TRBV7-9 with TRBJ2-1, with D tentatively TRBD2 (6 bases). V was pared by 2 bases and J by 4 bases, with 12 bases between. CDR3 size: 15 residues. CDR1 and CDR2 from the germline V gene are SEHNR and FQNEAQ (reference sequence). CDR3 coding DNA: TGTGCCAGCAGCTTAAAAGGGGAGGAATACAATGAGCAGTTCTTC. It specifies CASSLKGEEYNEQFF.

This clone was detected only once. J is TRBJ1-3 and V is TRBV19; perhaps TRBD1 as D (5 bases). The V gene's germline CDR1 is LNHDA and CDR2 SQIVND (reference sequence). This CDR3 region has 14 residues. V dropped 7 bases and J dropped 0 bases, with 10 bases sitting between them. The CDR3 region has the DNA TGTGCCAGTAATCAGGGAAACTCTGGAAACACCATATATTTT. It yields the protein CASNQGNSGNTIYF.

The chain links TRBV6-5 to TRBJ1-4; a possible D gene is TRBD1 (5 bases). V was clipped by 6 bases and J by 5 bases, with 13 bases between them. This CDR3 has 14 amino acids. Germline V gene data show CDR1 as MNHEY and CDR2 as SVGAGI. Here the CDR3 DNA reads TGTGCCAGCAGACCGGGACTCCGGAATGAAAAACTGTTTTTT. Protein product: CASRPGLRNEKLFF.

V usage is TRBV2 and J usage is TRBJ1-5, with D perhaps matching TRBD1 (6 bases). Trimming removed 7 bases at V and 3 bases at J, with 16 bases between. In germline, CDR1 is SNHLY, CDR2 FYNNEI. The CDR3 is 15 amino acids. CDR3 sequence reads: CASTSDRGTNQPQHF. The CDR3 DNA reads TGTGCCAGCACCTCGGACAGAGGCACCAATCAGCCCCAGCATTTT.

The chain is built from TRBV19 and TRBJ1-1; a weak D match, TRBD1 (5 bases). This CDR3 has 17 amino acids. Between the trimmed V and J ends, which lost 5 bases and 5 bases, there was a span of 24 bases. Germline lookup yields CDR1 LNHDA and CDR2 SQIVND (reference sequence). As DNA, the CDR3 is TGTGCCAGTAGTCCCGGAAACTTAAGACAGTTTATAACTGAAGCTTTCTTT. It codes for CASSPGNLRQFITEAFF.

This clone was detected only once. This chain joins TRBV6-1 and TRBJ1-2, with 7 bases fitting TRBD1. The CDR3 loop spans 15 amino acids. CDR1 is MNHNS and CDR2 is SASEGT in the germline V gene. Unmatched junction bases numbered 8, after V lost 3 bases and J lost 4 bases. As DNA, the CDR3 is TGTGCCAGCAGTGACCAGAGGGGGCTCGGCTATGGCTACACCTTC. This encodes CASSDQRGLGYGYTF.

This clone was observed a few times. The V and J genes are TRBV5-5 and TRBJ1-6, with TRBD1 matching 8 bases. CDR1 is SGHKS, CDR2 YYEKEE, per germline (reference sequence). CDR3 length: 15 residues. V lost 0 bases, J lost 7 bases, and 3 bases stayed unmatched. The CDR3 sequence: CASSLVRTGNSPLHF. CDR3 DNA sequence: TGTGCCAGCAGCTTGGTTAGGACAGGGAATTCACCCCTCCACTTT.

V gene TRBV13 combines with J gene TRBJ2-3; TRBD2 might be the D (7 bases). This CDR3 has 14 residues. With 5 bases removed from V and 4 bases from J, the gap between germline ends came to 13 bases. CDR1 is PRHDT, CDR2 FYEKMQ, per germline (reference sequence). CDR3 protein: CASSRGTTSDTQYF. The CDR3 nucleotides are TGTGCCAGCAGCAGGGGGACTACCTCAGATACGCAGTATTTT.

This clone appeared a single time. CDR3 protein: CACMLGGRVNTQYF. For the CDR3, the DNA is TGTGCCTGCATGCTCGGGGGTAGGGTAAATACGCAGTATTTT. The gene calls are TRBV6-5 and TRBJ2-3; D might be TRBD2 (6 bases). V lost 11 bases, J lost 7 bases, and 22 bases lay in between. The CDR3 sequence is 14 residues long. Per germline, CDR1 MNHEY and CDR2 SVGAGI.

This rearrangement joins TRBV11-2 to TRBJ1-1, with 7 bases matching TRBD1. CDR3 length: 14 residues. Unmatched junction bases numbered 4, after V lost 3 bases and J lost 3 bases. Germline V gene sequence: CDR1 SGHAT, CDR2 FQNNGV. The CDR3 region has the DNA TGTGCCAGCAGCTTTGGCAGGGGGGACACTGAAGCTTTCTTT. It specifies CASSFGRGDTEAFF.

This chain uses TRBV7-9 with TRBJ1-1; weak D call: TRBD1 (6 bases). Per germline, CDR1 SEHNR and CDR2 FQNEAQ (reference sequence). This CDR3 contains 16 residues. Trimming shortened V by 3 bases and J by 4 bases, and 18 bases separated the two germline ends. CDR3 in amino acids: CASSFLRHREGTEAFF. CDR3 coding DNA: TGTGCCAGCAGCTTTCTTAGACACAGGGAGGGCACTGAAGCTTTCTTT.

The chain carries TRBV3-1 (or the pseudogene TRBV3-2) and TRBJ1-4; D is ambiguous. Germline values: CDR1 LGHDT, CDR2 YNNKEL (reference sequence). V lost 1 base and J 8 bases, leaving 8 bases between the germline ends. The CDR3 extends over 13 amino acids. CDR3 nucleotides: TGTGCCAGCAGCCAAGTCACATCCGAAAAACTGTTTTTT. Its protein product is CASSQVTSEKLFF.

This chain connects TRBV12-5 to TRBJ2-5; 10 bases are shared with TRBD1. The trim removed 6 bases at V and 4 bases at J, leaving 8 bases unmatched. This CDR3 contains 15 residues. Germline V gene sequence: CDR1 LGHNT, CDR2 FRNRAP. The CDR3 sequence is CASGPGQGIPETQYF. CDR3 sequence (DNA): TGTGCTAGTGGCCCGGGACAGGGGATACCAGAGACCCAGTACTTC.

The gene calls are TRBV28 and TRBJ2-7; possibly TRBD1 for D (6 bases). V was clipped by 6 bases and J by 4 bases, with 7 bases between them. This CDR3 comprises 11 residues. The germline CDR1 and CDR2 sequences are MDHEN and SYDVKM. CDR3 region: CASSTGYEQYF. CDR3 sequence (DNA): TGTGCCAGCAGCACAGGGTACGAGCAGTACTTC. The whole variable domain, remainder taken from reference TRBV28 and TRBJ2-7, is DVKVTQSSRYLVKRTGEKVFLECVQDMDHENMFWYRQDPGLGLRLIYFSYDVKMKEKGDIPEGYSVSREKKERFSLILESASTNQTSMYLCASSTGYEQYFGPGTRLTVT.

The chain has TRBV28 and TRBJ2-7; 7 nucleotides match TRBD2. The ends lost 6 bases at V and 5 bases at J; junction bases unmatched: 16. Per germline, CDR1 MDHEN and CDR2 SYDVKM. The CDR3 spans 16 residues. The CDR3 region is CASSPTPGAGVDEQYF. The CDR3, as DNA: TGTGCCAGCAGCCCAACCCCCGGGGCGGGAGTGGACGAGCAGTACTTC.

This clone was seen once. This chain uses TRBV12-3 or TRBV12-4 with TRBJ1-6; D call uncertain. The V end was cut by 6 bases, the J end by 14 bases, with 11 bases between. The CDR3 consists of 11 residues. CDR3 nucleotides: TGTGCCAGCAGCGAAACCCAGGCCCTCCACTTT. It codes for CASSETQALHF.

V and J are TRBV7-2 and TRBJ2-7; a possible D gene is TRBD1 (6 bases). The V gene's germline CDR1 is SGHTA and CDR2 FQGNSA. The CDR3 contains 15 residues. The V end was cut by 5 bases, the J end by 0 bases, with 14 bases between. The CDR3 spells CASSIRTVDSYEQYF. The CDR3 DNA follows: TGTGCCAGCAGCATCCGGACAGTAGACTCCTACGAGCAGTACTTC.

This chain joins TRBV7-8 and TRBJ1-2; TRBD1 aligns across 7 bases. With 2 bases clipped from V and 0 bases from J, the junction kept 0 bases outside the gene matches. The CDR3 is 14 amino acids. CDR1 is SGHVS and CDR2 is FQNEAQ in the germline V gene. The CDR3 region has the DNA TGTGCCAGCAGCTTACAGGGGGCTAACTATGGCTACACCTTC. It is translated as CASSLQGANYGYTF. The entire variable domain, with the rest obtained from reference TRBV7-8 and TRBJ1-2, is as follows: GAGVSQSPRYKVAKRGQDVALRCDPISGHVSLFWYQQALGQGPEFLTYFQNEAQLDKSGLPSDRFFAERPEGSVSTLKIQRTQQEDSAVYLCASSLQGANYGYTFGSGTRLTVV.

The rearrangement uses TRBV20-1 and TRBJ2-3, with D unresolved. Germline loops: CDR1 DFQATT, CDR2 SNEGSKA (reference sequence). CDR3 size: 10 residues. V lost 6 bases and J lost 12, with 13 bases in between. CDR3 residues: CSAVNSSQYF. The CDR3 DNA reads TGCAGTGCCGTTAATAGCAGCCAGTATTTT.